This T cell receptor (beta chain) was obtained from a study of cytomegalovirus exposure and HLA in healthy donors. Study results and caveats: Several of the most significant clusters appeared, in a later analysis, to be linked to common viral pathogens. In a later analysis, about 17,000 TCR beta sequences were associated with HLA alleles at 0.05 false discovery rate.

Trimming pared 5 bases from V and 6 bases from J, leaving 14 bases between. From germline, CDR1 is SGHVS and CDR2 FQNEAQ. CDR3 length: 13 residues. With respect to this clone: The antigen is unknown.

The PCR contained 60 Vbeta and 13 Jbeta primers. Profiling relied on immunoSEQ multiplex PCR, and the TCRdb table lists in-frame clones only, not all of them. This table holds 150,000 or so clones, about 75% found once. The sequencing sample was made of PBMCs. The V and J genes are TRBV7-8 and TRBJ2-7, with unresolved D. This receptor was taken from a man younger than 40 in good health and CMV-seronegative. In nucleotides, the CDR3 is TGTGCCAGCAGCCTAAGTCGCACAGCCGAGCAGTACTTC. Translated, it gives CASSLSRTAEQYF.